The rows below give T cell receptor beta chains drawn from one sample of a study of T cells in Graves' hyperthyroidism and ophthalmopathy. TCRdb re-analysed the multiplex PCR reads in MiXCR, keeping a single row per CDR3 protein. The sample includes 700,000 to 950,000 distinct CDR3 sequences, around a third of them seen just once. What was sequenced was blood. The receptors derive from a woman aged 40 to 49 with Graves' hyperthyroidism. CDR3s include the opening cysteine and the closing phenylalanine or tryptophan. The order of the fields is V gene, J gene, CDR3 protein.

V gene: TRBV5-1; J gene: TRBJ1-1; CDR3 protein: CASSPGQGSQNTEAFF
V gene: TRBV12-3/TRBV12-4; J gene: TRBJ2-5; CDR3 protein: CASSSRRDLGETQYF
V gene: TRBV9; J gene: TRBJ1-3; CDR3 protein: CASSSDRGFGNTIYF
V gene: TRBV12-3/TRBV12-4; J gene: TRBJ2-7; CDR3 protein: CASSPVAYEQYF
V gene: TRBV15; J gene: TRBJ2-3; CDR3 protein: CATSGGRAGGTDTQYF
V gene: TRBV7-2; J gene: TRBJ1-2; CDR3 protein: CASSVDWDRVCYGYTF
V gene: TRBV7-8; J gene: TRBJ1-6; CDR3 protein: CASSLRRGVLNSPLHF
V gene: TRBV10-1; J gene: TRBJ2-7; CDR3 protein: CASRDRGPGEQYF
V gene: TRBV2; J gene: TRBJ2-3; CDR3 protein: CASTTTGGADTQYF
V gene: TRBV7-2; J gene: TRBJ2-2; CDR3 protein: CASSAQWERELFF
V gene: TRBV7-9; J gene: TRBJ2-2; CDR3 protein: CASSGPIGLNTGELFF
V gene: TRBV7-2; J gene: TRBJ1-1; CDR3 protein: CASSRQGEGTEAFF
V gene: TRBV10-3; J gene: TRBJ2-7; CDR3 protein: CAISDTTYEQYF
V gene: TRBV19; J gene: TRBJ1-1; CDR3 protein: CASIASGGKNTEAFF
V gene: TRBV5-8; J gene: TRBJ1-3; CDR3 protein: CASTSEGTGSGNTIYF
V gene: TRBV19; J gene: TRBJ1-2; CDR3 protein: CASSTRTGRAYGYTF
V gene: TRBV12-3/TRBV12-4; J gene: TRBJ2-2; CDR3 protein: CASSDRRGKTGKLFF